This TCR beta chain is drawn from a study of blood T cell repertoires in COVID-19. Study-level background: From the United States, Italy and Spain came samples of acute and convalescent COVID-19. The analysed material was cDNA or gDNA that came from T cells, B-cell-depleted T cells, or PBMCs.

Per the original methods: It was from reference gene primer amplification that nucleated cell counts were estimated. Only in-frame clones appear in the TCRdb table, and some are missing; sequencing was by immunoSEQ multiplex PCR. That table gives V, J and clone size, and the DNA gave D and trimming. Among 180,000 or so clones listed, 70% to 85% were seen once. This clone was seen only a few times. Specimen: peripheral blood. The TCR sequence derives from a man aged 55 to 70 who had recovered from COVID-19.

This CDR3 is CATSRDPQGAGNIQYF. CDR3 DNA sequence: TGTGCCACCAGCAGAGACCCACAGGGGGCCGGAAACATTCAGTACTTC. This sequence joins TRBV15 and TRBJ2-4; the match to TRBD1 covers 9 bases. CDR1 LNHNV and CDR2 YYDKDF come from the germline V gene (reference sequence). The V gene end was trimmed by 0 bases and the J gene end by 6 bases; junction bases not matched to a gene: 6. CDR3 size: 16 residues.